This TCR beta chain was retrieved from a study of blood T cell repertoires in COVID-19. The overall study: Material from acute and convalescent COVID-19 was sourced from the United States, Italy and Spain.

The CDR3 runs 13 residues. From germline, CDR1 is SGDLS and CDR2 YYNGEE. V lost 0 bases, J lost 8 bases, and 8 bases lay in between. This clone was recorded once. Participants reported their clinical history, and cohort assignment relied on those reports. Using immunoSEQ multiplex PCR, the repertoire was profiled, and TCRdb retains in-frame clones only, with some absent. Of about 250,000 clones detected, 86% appear once; the ten largest clones hold around 1.8%. The sequence came from a middle-aged man who had recovered from COVID-19. The source material was PBMCs or T cells enriched from blood (not recorded which). J is TRBJ1-4 and V is TRBV9; maybe TRBD1 (5 bases). The CDR3 is CASSVAGGEKLFF. CDR3 DNA sequence: TGTGCCAGCAGCGTAGCCGGGGGAGAAAAACTGTTTTTT.